This T cell receptor (beta chain) came from a study of T cells in Graves' hyperthyroidism and ophthalmopathy. General observations from the study: Blood also contained most expanded thyroid clonotypes above 0.001.

CDR1 and CDR2 (germline): MNHEY, SMNVEV (reference sequence). The CDR3 is 13 residues long. The V and J ends lost 6 bases and 5 bases respectively, with 14 bases between them. This clonotype was recorded a few times. The antigen remains unidentified. Regions amplified from RNA transcripts were the TCR beta CDR3 regions. During a first-round RT-PCR of the TCR CDR3, the HTBI primer set was used. TCRdb used MiXCR to reprocess the multiplex PCR reads, holding one entry per CDR3 protein. The table records around 350,000 distinct CDR3 sequences, less than 15% of them present only once. Lactation, pregnancy, other autoimmune disease or uncontrolled infection led to exclusion of patients.

The TCR comes from a woman aged 18-29 years with Graves' hyperthyroidism. V and J are TRBV27 and TRBJ2-7; no clear D gene. What was sequenced was blood. CDR3 amino acids: CASRYLQNDEQYF. The CDR3 bases are TGTGCCAGCAGATACTTGCAGAATGACGAGCAGTACTTC.